What follows describes a single T cell receptor beta chain. As originally analysed: Reference gene primer amplification yielded estimated nucleated cell counts. This table comes from immunoSEQ multiplex PCR, and its TCRdb copy is limited to in-frame clones, with some not included. The DNA gave D and trimming, while V, J and clone size come from that table. The sample records nearly 100,000 clones, about 81% being singletons. Germline CDR1 SGDLS, CDR2 YYNGEE. The CDR3 is made up of 13 amino acids. With V trimmed by 4 bases and J by 9 bases, 10 bases remained unmatched. The data were obtained in a study of blood T cell repertoires in COVID-19. Study background: Sites across the United States, Italy and Spain contributed samples from acute and convalescent COVID-19.

The source is a woman aged 55-69 years with acute or convalescent COVID-19. Source material: peripheral blood. V gene TRBV9 combines with J gene TRBJ2-7; TRBD1 aligns across 7 bases. CDR3 nucleotide sequence: TGTGCCAGCAGCCCCGGGGACAGTCTGGTGCAGTACTTC. It translates to CASSPGDSLVQYF.